Sequencing of this T cell receptor (beta chain) was carried out in a study of blood T cells in healthy people across ages. For this clonotype: The antigen is unknown.

Findings of the study overall: Using unsorted PBMCs precluded a conclusive naive versus antigen-experienced comparison. Measured against age, TCR beta diversity per million T cells decreased in a roughly linear manner.

Next came a second PCR, run for about 7 to 12 cycles, which used a sample-barcoded 5' primer along with a J-beta primer mix. Tagging of each cDNA molecule was performed by a template-switch adaptor with 12 random nucleotides. TCRdb re-analysed the 5' RACE reads in MiXCR, keeping a single row per CDR3 protein. The sample lists about 780,000 distinct CDR3 sequences; less than 60% were seen once. The CDR3 spans 14 residues. The germline gives CDR1 MNHEY, CDR2 SVGEGT. V dropped 6 bases and J dropped 11; count of bases not matched to a gene: 10. The clonotype was recovered from a man aged 80 or over in good health. J is TRBJ1-6 and V is TRBV6-2 or TRBV6-3; 7 bases line up with TRBD1. Sequenced sample: blood. The CDR3 DNA sequence: TGTGCCAGCAGCCCAACAGGGGTTGGGCCACCCCTCCACTTT. Translated, it gives CASSPTGVGPPLHF.